These 21 T cell receptor beta chains originate from one sample sequenced in a study of naive and memory T cell subsets. Study-wide results and limits: Naive repertoires, especially CD8, held a few larger clonotypes, possibly memory cells re-expressing CD45RA.

Antigen specificity for these receptors is unknown. An equimolar mix of two oligonucleotides served as the beta constant-region primer for TRBC1 and TRBC2. The ligated cDNA underwent four PCR rounds using SP2 and nested alpha and beta constant-region primers. TCRdb reprocessed the UMI-ligation and nested PCR reads via MiXCR and lists one record per CDR3 protein. The sample consists of roughly 140,000 distinct CDR3 sequences, more than 15% of them appearing once. The sequencing input was naive CD8+ T cells from blood. The receptors originated from a human donor in good health.

This chain uses TRBV4-2 with TRBJ2-1; no clear D. The CDR3 runs to 14 residues. Germline CDR1 LGHNA, CDR2 YNFKEQ. V gave up 0 bases and J gave up 7 bases, with 10 bases separating them. CDR3: CASSQDAYGNEQFF. DNA for the CDR3: TGTGCCAGCAGCCAAGATGCCTACGGTAATGAGCAGTTCTTC.

This clonotype showed up just a few times. The chain recombines TRBV27 with TRBJ1-5; no firm D call. Germline V gene sequence: CDR1 MNHEY, CDR2 SMNVEV (reference sequence). The CDR3 is 12 amino acids. V lost 7 bases to trimming and J lost 2 bases, with 6 bases between them. CDR3 sequence: CASTDGNQPQHF. DNA of the CDR3: TGTGCCAGCACGGACGGCAATCAGCCCCAGCATTTT.

This chain joins TRBV27 and TRBJ2-5; TRBD1 matches 7 bases. The V segment lost 7 bases and the J segment 7 bases; nucleotides outside the gene matches: 6. CDR3 length: 12 amino acids. Germline V CDR1 and CDR2: MNHEY, SMNVEV (reference sequence). This CDR3 is CASTQGDGTQYF. CDR3 DNA sequence: TGTGCCAGCACCCAGGGGGACGGGACCCAGTACTTC.

A few counts support this clonotype. V gene TRBV6-5 combines with J gene TRBJ1-2; D perhaps matches TRBD1 (6 bases). CDR1 MNHEY and CDR2 SVGAGI come from the germline V gene. The CDR3 sequence is 15 residues long. Trimming stripped 6 bases from V and 7 bases from J, with 21 bases between. CDR3 sequence (DNA): TGTGCCAGCAGCGACGAGGACAGCCTGATGCTTGGCTACACCTTC. This codes for CASSDEDSLMLGYTF.

This clonotype was found a few times. V gene TRBV20-1 combines with J gene TRBJ2-7; D is unclear. CDR1 is DFQATT and CDR2 is SNEGSKA in the germline V gene (reference sequence). The V end was cut by 6 bases, the J end by 5 bases, with 17 bases between. The CDR3 spans 13 residues. The CDR3 nucleotides are TGCAGTGCCAAAGACGGTGCGTCCCACGAGCAGTACTTC. This encodes CSAKDGASHEQYF.

A few counts support this clonotype. This rearrangement joins TRBV20-1 to TRBJ2-7; 12 nucleotides line up with TRBD1. The CDR3 loop spans 15 amino acids. Germline CDR1 is DFQATT and CDR2 is SNEGSKA (reference sequence). The V gene end was trimmed by 5 bases and the J gene end by 4 bases; junction bases not matched to a gene: 9. Here the CDR3 reads CSAPSPGQGAYEQYF. The CDR3 nucleotides read TGCAGTGCTCCGTCTCCGGGACAGGGGGCATACGAGCAGTACTTC.

The chain carries TRBV28 and TRBJ2-1; 11 bases fit TRBD2. With V trimmed by 6 bases and J by 3 bases, 7 bases remained unmatched. Germline CDR1 is MDHEN and CDR2 is SYDVKM. The CDR3 runs to 16 residues. The CDR3, as DNA: TGTGCCAGCAGCCCGCCGGGACTAGCGGTCTACAATGAGCAGTTCTTC. The encoded protein is CASSPPGLAVYNEQFF.

This clonotype was seen more than once but under ten times. The genes are TRBV27 and TRBJ2-7, with TRBD2 matching over 10 bases. Germline assignment: CDR1 MNHEY and CDR2 SMNVEV (reference sequence). The CDR3 is made up of 14 amino acids. The V gene end was trimmed by 6 bases and the J gene end by 4 bases; junction bases not matched to a gene: 6. Here the CDR3 reads CASSKLAGLYEQYF. The CDR3 nucleotides are TGTGCCAGCAGCAAACTAGCGGGATTATACGAGCAGTACTTC.

In DNA, the CDR3 is TGTGCCAGCAGCCCGGGACGGAATAATTCACCCCTCCACTTT. As protein: CASSPGRNNSPLHF. This rearrangement joins TRBV12-3 or TRBV12-4 to TRBJ1-6, with a tentative D call TRBD1 (5 bases). The CDR3 has 14 amino acids. The V end lost 6 bases, the J end lost 5 bases, and 11 bases lay between the germline ends.

This clonotype was seen a handful of times. The chain is built from TRBV30 and TRBJ1-5; no clear D gene. Germline CDR1 GTSNPN, CDR2 SVGIG (reference sequence). This CDR3 comprises 15 residues. V lost 0 bases and J lost 2, with 11 bases in between. The CDR3 DNA reads as TGTGCCTGGAGTGTTGAGGGTTTCGGCAATCAGCCCCAGCATTTT. It specifies CAWSVEGFGNQPQHF.

This clonotype was found a few times. This sequence joins TRBV5-1 and TRBJ2-7; TRBD1 or TRBD2 may be the D gene (5 bases each). Germline CDR1 reads SGHRS; CDR2 reads YFSETQ. Trimming took 5 bases from V and 2 from J, leaving 14 bases between them. This CDR3 region has 14 residues. The CDR3 DNA reads as TGCGCCAGCAGACCGGACGGGGACCCCTACGAGCAGTACTTC. Residues: CASRPDGDPYEQYF.

The table lists this clonotype with a few counts. J is TRBJ2-1 and V is TRBV29-1, with no clear D. Trimming shortened V by 1 base and J by 4 bases, and 8 bases separated the two germline ends. The CDR3 extends over 13 amino acids. Germline V gene sequence: CDR1 SQVTM, CDR2 ANQGSEA. Written as DNA, the CDR3 is TGCAGCGTTGAAGGGATCCTATACAATGAGCAGTTCTTC. This gives the protein CSVEGILYNEQFF.

The chain is built from TRBV20-1 and TRBJ2-3; 9 positions agree with TRBD2. CDR1 is DFQATT and CDR2 is SNEGSKA in the germline V gene (reference sequence). V shed 6 bases and J 0 bases; nucleotides not matched to a gene: 13. CDR3 length: 17 residues. CDR3 region: CSATPYLAGESTDTQYF. The CDR3 bases are TGCAGTGCAACCCCCTATTTAGCGGGAGAAAGCACAGATACGCAGTATTTT.

This clonotype was picked up a small number of times. The chain's CDR3 is CAGRDYPYNEQFF. The CDR3 bases are TGTGCCGGACGGGACTACCCTTACAATGAGCAGTTCTTC. The rearrangement uses TRBV30 and TRBJ2-1; 7 bases are shared with TRBD2. The V gene's germline CDR1 is GTSNPN and CDR2 SVGIG (reference sequence). The CDR3 loop spans 13 amino acids. Losses at the gene ends were 8 bases for V and 4 bases for J; bases not matched to a gene: 8.

The V and J genes are TRBV10-3 and TRBJ1-1; unclear D gene. The CDR3 is made up of 13 amino acids. CDR1 is ENHRY, CDR2 SYGVKD, per germline. V lost 7 bases, J lost 1 base, and 10 bases lay in between. CDR3 sequence reads: CAIKITGNTEAFF. CDR3 DNA sequence: TGTGCCATCAAAATCACGGGGAACACTGAAGCTTTCTTT.

This chain uses TRBV30 with TRBJ2-1; 11 bases agree with TRBD1. This CDR3 is built from 13 residues. Trimming took 4 bases from V and 6 from J; bases not matched to a gene: 2. Germline V gene lookup returns CDR1 GTSNPN and CDR2 SVGIG (reference sequence). CDR3 sequence (DNA): TGTGCCTGGACCGGGACAGGGGGCAATGAGCAGTTCTTC. Translation: CAWTGTGGNEQFF.

This clonotype was observed a few times. The chain couples TRBV29-1 to TRBJ2-1, with TRBD2 matching over 7 bases. The germline V gene encodes CDR1 SQVTM and CDR2 ANQGSEA. This CDR3 has 14 residues. J gave up 2 bases and V 3 bases, and 4 bases lay outside the gene matches. CDR3 amino acids: CSVEDGRPYNEQFF. CDR3 coding DNA: TGCAGCGTTGAGGACGGGAGGCCCTACAATGAGCAGTTCTTC.

The chain carries TRBV28 and TRBJ1-2, with 9 bases fitting TRBD1. Germline values: CDR1 MDHEN, CDR2 SYDVKM. The trim removed 7 bases at V and 0 bases at J, leaving 9 bases unmatched. CDR3 length: 16 amino acids. The DNA of the CDR3 is TGTGCCAGCATCCGGACAGGGGACACAACTAACTATGGCTACACCTTC. Residues: CASIRTGDTTNYGYTF.

A few counts support this clonotype. The V gene is TRBV29-1, the J gene TRBJ2-5, with 7 positions matching TRBD1. The germline V gene encodes CDR1 SQVTM and CDR2 ANQGSEA. The CDR3 has 12 residues. J gave up 3 bases and V 2 bases, and 0 bases lay outside the gene matches. CDR3 in amino acids: CSVEQGEETQYF. Here the CDR3 DNA reads TGCAGCGTTGAACAGGGGGAAGAGACCCAGTACTTC.

This clonotype has just a few counts. The rearrangement links TRBV6-1 to TRBJ2-7; D ambiguous. V dropped 7 bases and J dropped 3 bases, with 13 bases sitting between them. CDR3 length equals 13 residues. In germline, CDR1 is MNHNS, CDR2 SASEGT. The CDR3 nucleotides read TGTGCCAGCACCTCGGCGGTGAGCTACGAGCAGTACTTC. Translation: CASTSAVSYEQYF.

This clonotype appeared a few times. The chain joins TRBV27 to TRBJ2-3; no definite D call. Trimming left V 5 bases short and J 0 bases short, with 12 bases between. The germline V gene encodes CDR1 MNHEY and CDR2 SMNVEV (reference sequence). The CDR3 is 15 residues long. CDR3 sequence: CASSAETYSTDTQYF. As DNA, the CDR3 is TGTGCCAGCAGTGCCGAAACGTATAGCACAGATACGCAGTATTTT.